The 13 T cell receptor beta chains reported below all come from one sample, sequenced in a study of spatial heterogeneity in lung cancer. TCRdb recomputed calls from the 5' RACE reads with MiXCR, one row per CDR3 protein. This table holds tens of thousands of distinct CDR3 sequences, roughly 7% found once. Documented time point: sample taken at primary tumor resection. Frozen PBMC, nontumor lung or tumor provided whole RNA, which was sequenced unsorted. Sequenced here: PBMCs, sampled at surgery. These receptors were obtained from a female donor with early-stage non-small cell lung cancer.

This clonotype was detected many times. The rearrangement uses TRBV5-1 and TRBJ2-5, with D maybe TRBD2 (5 bases). From germline, CDR1 is SGHRS and CDR2 YFSETQ. This CDR3 has 13 amino acids. The V end lost 4 bases, the J end lost 2 bases, and 9 bases lay between the germline ends. The CDR3 loop reads CASSDEGQETQYF. CDR3 in DNA: TGCGCCAGCAGCGACGAGGGACAAGAGACCCAGTACTTC. Looking up the rest from reference TRBV5-1 and TRBJ2-5 gives the full variable domain: KAGVTQTPRYLIKTRGQQVTLSCSPISGHRSVSWYQQTPGQGLQFLFEYFSETQRNKGNFPGRFSGRQFSNSRSEMNVSTLELGDSALYLCASSDEGQETQYFGPGTRLLVL.

This clonotype was seen at least ten times. V and J are TRBV3-1 and TRBJ2-3; D unclear. The germline CDR1 and CDR2 sequences are LGHDT and YNNKEL (reference sequence). Trimming stripped 4 bases from V and 2 bases from J, with 4 bases between. The CDR3 consists of 12 residues. CDR3 protein: CASSLHTDTQYF. CDR3 sequence (DNA): TGTGCCAGCAGCCTCCACACAGATACGCAGTATTTT.

This clonotype showed up just a few times. The gene calls are TRBV7-2 and TRBJ2-1; D not certain. This CDR3 has 14 amino acids. CDR1 is SGHTA and CDR2 is FQGNSA in the germline V gene. V lost 5 bases and J 7 bases, leaving 15 bases between the germline ends. The DNA of the CDR3 is TGTGCCAGCAGCGGATCAGTGGGCCGGAATGAGCAGTTCTTC. It encodes CASSGSVGRNEQFF.

This clonotype was found many times. The genes are TRBV19 and TRBJ2-3; the match to TRBD2 covers 9 bases. J gave up 2 bases and V 8 bases, and 5 bases lay outside the gene matches. Germline CDR1 LNHDA, CDR2 SQIVND (reference sequence). There are 14 residues in the CDR3. The CDR3 is CASRKRGDTDTQYF. The CDR3 DNA sequence: TGTGCCAGTCGAAAGCGGGGGGACACAGATACGCAGTATTTT.

This clonotype was seen ten or more times. The chain is built from TRBV28 and TRBJ2-3, with 9 bases matching TRBD2. Per the germline V gene, CDR1 is MDHEN and CDR2 is SYDVKM. Trimming took 4 bases from V and 6 from J; bases not matched to a gene: 8. The CDR3 consists of 15 residues. CDR3 region: CASSSRGGAQDTQYF. Written as DNA, the CDR3 is TGTGCCAGCAGTTCCCGCGGGGGGGCCCAGGATACGCAGTATTTT.

In this sample, this clonotype turned up many times. The V call is TRBV28, the J call TRBJ2-4, with a possible D match to TRBD2 (7 bases). V was trimmed by 7 bases and J by 2 bases, leaving 15 bases between them. CDR1 MDHEN and CDR2 SYDVKM come from the germline V gene. This CDR3 is 15 amino acids long. CDR3 nucleotide sequence: TGTGCCAGCATCAAGGGGGGGAAGACCAAAAACATTCAGTACTTC. The encoded protein is CASIKGGKTKNIQYF.

This clonotype was seen a handful of times. The V gene is TRBV7-8, the J gene TRBJ2-7; D unresolved. Between the trimmed V and J ends, which lost 1 base and 7 bases, there was a span of 14 bases. The length of the CDR3 is 14 residues. Germline V gene lookup returns CDR1 SGHVS and CDR2 FQNEAQ. CDR3 residues: CASSLGHYLREQYF. CDR3 nucleotide sequence: TGTGCCAGCAGCTTAGGTCACTACCTCCGGGAGCAGTACTTC.

This clonotype was seen repeatedly, ten times or more. The chain has TRBV18 and TRBJ1-3; the D gene is possibly TRBD1 (5 bases). V was pared by 2 bases and J by 6 bases, with 11 bases between. Germline V gene sequence: CDR1 KGHSH, CDR2 LQKENI. This CDR3 is 14 amino acids long. This CDR3 reads CASSPRGAENTIYF. The CDR3 bases are TGTGCCAGCTCACCAAGGGGCGCCGAAAACACCATATATTTT.

This clonotype was seen at least ten times. The genes are TRBV3-1 and TRBJ1-2; no clear D. The CDR3 is 13 residues long. The germline V gene has CDR1 LGHDT and CDR2 YNNKEL (reference sequence). Trimming took 4 bases from V and 3 from J, leaving 9 bases between them. CDR3 loop: CASSPDGYYGYTF. The CDR3 DNA reads TGTGCCAGCAGCCCCGACGGTTACTATGGCTACACCTTC.

The table lists this clonotype with many counts. This chain links TRBV9 with TRBJ2-3; D unresolved. Trimming stripped 2 bases from V and 5 bases from J, with 15 bases between. Germline V gene lookup returns CDR1 SGDLS and CDR2 YYNGEE. The CDR3 contains 15 residues. The CDR3 DNA reads as TGTGCCAGCAGCGTTCATTCCGGATCGGAAGATACGCAGTATTTT. This translates into CASSVHSGSEDTQYF.

This clonotype has a count of ten or more. The chain has TRBV5-1 and TRBJ2-7; D tentatively fits TRBD1 or TRBD2 (6 bases each). The length of the CDR3 is 16 residues. Germline CDR1 reads SGHRS; CDR2 reads YFSETQ. The V gene lost 6 bases and the J gene lost 1 base, with 20 bases spanning the gap. The CDR3 sequence is CASKGTTGAISYEQYF. The CDR3 DNA is TGCGCCAGCAAGGGGACAACGGGGGCAATATCCTACGAGCAGTACTTC.

This clonotype was observed at least ten times. The chain uses TRBV2 and TRBJ2-7; D is undetermined. Germline V lookup: CDR1 SNHLY, CDR2 FYNNEI. The V and J ends lost 8 bases and 2 bases respectively, with 10 bases between them. The CDR3 consists of 12 residues. The CDR3 DNA reads as TGTGCCAGCTTCCAAGGCCCCTACGAGCAGTACTTC. Translation: CASFQGPYEQYF.

With respect to this clonotype: Since a much larger clone is just one base distant, this may be a read error. No conserved phenylalanine or tryptophan ends this CDR3, so it is likely a read error. As DNA, the CDR3 is TGCAGCGCCGGGACAGGTGGAAACACCATATATTTA. It encodes CSAGTGGNTIYL. V usage is TRBV29-1 and J usage is TRBJ1-3, with 8 positions matching TRBD1. The J segment lost 3 bases and the V segment lost 7 bases, leaving 2 bases of the junction unmatched. This CDR3 is 12 amino acids long. Germline values: CDR1 SQVTM, CDR2 ANQGSEA.